This T cell receptor (beta chain) was identified during a study of control samples from healthy donors and cancer patients. In this sample, this clone turned up a few times. Some clones are missing from TCRdb's copy, which holds only in-frame ones; the method was immunoSEQ multiplex PCR. The sample includes roughly 69,000 clones, about 89% of them seen just once. The ends lost 0 bases at V and 6 bases at J; junction bases unmatched: 9. Per the germline V gene, CDR1 is SGHRS and CDR2 is YFSETQ. The CDR3 sequence is 17 residues long. The TCR sequence derives from a woman aged 45 to 65 with head and neck cancer. The chain carries TRBV5-1 and TRBJ1-6, with 7 bases identical to TRBD1. Sequenced material: PBMCs. This chain's CDR3 is CASSLGTGGGRNSPLHF. The CDR3, as DNA: TGCGCCAGCAGCTTGGGGACAGGTGGAGGTCGTAATTCACCCCTCCACTTT.